The 16 T cell receptor beta chains listed next were all sequenced from one sample in a study of immune evolution from preneoplasia to lung adenocarcinoma. Data came from immunoSEQ multiplex PCR; TCRdb stores just in-frame clones and leaves some out. The repertoire consists of under 3,000 clones, with 70% to 85% occurring once and the leading ten covering about 15%. The sample was FFPE adjacent normal lung tissue. Every receptor here comes from a person between 65 and 79 years old with lung adenocarcinoma.

The rearrangement uses TRBV5-1 and TRBJ2-1; either TRBD1 or TRBD2 may supply D (6 bases each). CDR3 length: 14 residues. From germline, CDR1 is SGHRS and CDR2 YFSETQ. The germline V and J ends were trimmed by 2 bases and 14 bases, with 20 bases remaining between them. Here the CDR3 reads CASSFGGRGLPKFF. CDR3 in DNA: TGCGCCAGCAGCTTTGGGGGCCGGGGGCTCCCTAAGTTCTTC. Together with reference TRBV5-1 and TRBJ2-1, the CDR3 gives the full variable domain: KAGVTQTPRYLIKTRGQQVTLSCSPISGHRSVSWYQQTPGQGLQFLFEYFSETQRNKGNFPGRFSGRQFSNSRSEMNVSTLELGDSALYLCASSFGGRGLPKFFGPGTRLTVL.

This chain joins TRBV11-3 and TRBJ2-3; D call uncertain. The germline V gene encodes CDR1 SGHNT and CDR2 YENEEA. This CDR3 contains 13 residues. The V end lost 6 bases, the J end lost 3 bases, and 10 bases lay between the germline ends. CDR3 sequence reads: CASRATGTDTQYF. The CDR3 region has the DNA TGTGCCAGCAGGGCAACTGGAACAGATACGCAGTATTTT.

The genes are TRBV6-6 and TRBJ2-1, with D perhaps matching TRBD2 (6 bases). Germline CDR1 is MNHNY and CDR2 is SVGAGI (reference sequence). This CDR3 spans 13 amino acids. The ends were cut back, 6 bases at V and 0 bases at J, with 6 bases in the middle. The CDR3 spells CASRGGSYNEQFF. The DNA of the CDR3 is TGTGCCAGCAGGGGAGGCTCCTACAATGAGCAGTTCTTC.

This chain links TRBV29-1 with TRBJ1-1; perhaps TRBD1 as D (6 bases). The CDR3 length is 15 residues. Germline V gene data show CDR1 as SQVTM and CDR2 as ANQGSEA. The V gene lost 5 bases and the J gene lost 0 bases, with 16 bases spanning the gap. CDR3 loop: CSVTPLQGLNTEAFF. DNA for the CDR3: TGCAGCGTTACCCCCCTACAGGGATTGAACACTGAAGCTTTCTTT.

The V call is TRBV19, the J call TRBJ2-6, with D possibly TRBD2 on 6 matching bases. The CDR3 is made up of 21 amino acids. Trimming removed 0 bases from V and 0 bases from J, with 21 bases in between. The germline V gene encodes CDR1 LNHDA and CDR2 SQIVND (reference sequence). CDR3: CASSIDRSPGTYSSGANVLTF. The CDR3 DNA reads TGTGCCAGTAGTATAGATAGGAGCCCCGGGACTTACAGCTCTGGGGCCAACGTCCTGACTTTC.

The count of this clone is one. Other DNA sequences within the sample encode an identical CDR3. CDR3 DNA sequence: TGCGCCAGCAGCTCCTCGGGACTAGAAACAGATACGCAGTATTTT. Protein sequence: CASSSSGLETDTQYF. The rearrangement joins TRBV5-1 to TRBJ2-3, with 8 positions matching TRBD2. The germline CDR1 and CDR2 sequences are SGHRS and YFSETQ. Losses at the gene ends were 3 bases for V and 3 bases for J; bases not matched to a gene: 6. The CDR3 loop spans 15 amino acids.

The rearrangement uses TRBV25-1 and TRBJ2-7; 10 bases fit TRBD1. J gave up 0 bases and V 3 bases, and 5 bases lay outside the gene matches. The CDR3 is made up of 16 amino acids. The germline V gene encodes CDR1 MGHDK and CDR2 SYGVNS. CDR3 in DNA: TGTGCCAGCAGTGATCATGGACAGGGGGACTCCTACGAGCAGTACTTC. It yields the protein CASSDHGQGDSYEQYF.

The rearrangement links TRBV6-1 to TRBJ2-3, with D possibly matching TRBD2 (6 bases). Germline-derived CDR1 and CDR2 are MNHNS and SASEGT. The germline V and J ends were trimmed by 5 bases and 1 base, with 13 bases remaining between them. CDR3 size: 15 residues. CDR3 nucleotide sequence: TGTGCCAGCAGTAGTCTAGCTAGCGGCACAGATACGCAGTATTTT. Its protein product is CASSSLASGTDTQYF.

The rearrangement links TRBV28 to TRBJ1-1, with D maybe TRBD1 (6 bases). Trimming cost V 7 bases and J 1 base, with 13 bases left between them. There are 14 residues in the CDR3. Germline CDR1 MDHEN, CDR2 SYDVKM. The CDR3 spells CASIVGAANTEAFF. CDR3 DNA: TGTGCCAGCATAGTGGGGGCGGCGAACACTGAAGCTTTCTTT.

The rearrangement links TRBV6-1 to TRBJ2-7; 9 bases are shared with TRBD2. The ends lost 4 bases at V and 1 base at J; junction bases unmatched: 5. Germline V gene lookup returns CDR1 MNHNS and CDR2 SASEGT. The CDR3 runs 15 residues. This CDR3 reads CASSVAGAGSYEQYF. The CDR3, as DNA: TGTGCCAGCAGTGTAGCGGGAGCGGGATCCTACGAGCAGTACTTC.

This rearrangement joins TRBV5-1 to TRBJ2-1; TRBD1 aligns across 7 bases. Germline lookup yields CDR1 SGHRS and CDR2 YFSETQ. V shed 4 bases, J shed 9 bases, and the junction held 10 bases outside the gene matches. The CDR3 spans 14 residues. This CDR3 is CASSTGTEHGEQFF. As DNA, the CDR3 is TGCGCCAGCAGCACCGGGACAGAACATGGTGAGCAGTTCTTC.

The chain uses TRBV29-1 and TRBJ2-3; a possible D gene is TRBD2 (6 bases). The CDR3 contains 15 residues. Trimming took 3 bases from V and 6 from J, leaving 19 bases between them. The germline V gene has CDR1 SQVTM and CDR2 ANQGSEA. CDR3 sequence: CSVDRAEGPADTQYF. Written as DNA, the CDR3 is TGCAGCGTTGACAGGGCGGAGGGCCCGGCGGATACGCAGTATTTT.

The gene calls are TRBV20-1 and TRBJ2-2; D is unresolved. The CDR3 covers 11 residues. Germline loops: CDR1 DFQATT, CDR2 SNEGSKA (reference sequence). Between the trimmed V and J ends, which lost 2 bases and 7 bases, there was a span of 5 bases. The CDR3 loop reads CSARSVGELFF. DNA for the CDR3: TGCAGTGCTAGAAGTGTCGGGGAGCTGTTTTTT.

This chain joins TRBV7-6 and TRBJ1-4; tentative D call: TRBD1 (5 bases). Trimming removed 2 bases from V and 8 bases from J, with 9 bases in between. This CDR3 is 13 amino acids long. The germline V gene has CDR1 SGHVS and CDR2 FNYEAQ. DNA for the CDR3: TGTGCCAGCAGCTTAAACCAGGGAGAAAAACTGTTTTTT. This encodes CASSLNQGEKLFF.

The genes are TRBV29-1 and TRBJ2-1; TRBD2 matches 13 bases. The CDR3 runs to 14 residues. The germline V gene encodes CDR1 SQVTM and CDR2 ANQGSEA. V shed 7 bases and J 6 bases; nucleotides not matched to a gene: 6. CDR3 sequence: CSATGTSGINEQFF. The CDR3 DNA is TGCAGCGCCACCGGGACTAGCGGGATCAATGAGCAGTTCTTC.

This clone showed up just once. The rearrangement uses TRBV30 and TRBJ2-1, with 7 bases aligning to TRBD2. Germline CDR1 GTSNPN, CDR2 SVGIG (reference sequence). The CDR3 length is 14 residues. CDR3 nucleotides: TGTGCGGTTAATTTAGCGGGCGGCTACAATGAGCAGTTCTTC. Translating it yields CAVNLAGGYNEQFF.